Described below is a single T cell receptor beta chain sequence and its context. The antigen is unknown. Likely unrecorded immune exposures existed in these nominally healthy donors. It was with 60 Vbeta and 13 Jbeta primers that the PCR ran. TCRdb's table, derived via immunoSEQ multiplex PCR, lists solely in-frame clones and lacks some. The profile shows 92,000 or so clones, about two thirds of them singletons. This entry comes from a study of cytomegalovirus exposure and HLA in healthy donors. Study-level findings and limits: Analyzed later, most CMV-associated TCR beta chains appeared HLA-restricted. A later analysis found TCR association rates differed by HLA locus, highest for DRB1 and lowest for HLA-C. Published work reported that the classifier diagnosed cytomegalovirus status with high specificity and sensitivity.

There are 14 residues in the CDR3. Germline loops: CDR1 SGDLS, CDR2 YYNGEE. V lost 3 bases and J lost 7, with 11 bases in between. V is TRBV9 and J is TRBJ1-6; D might be TRBD1 (5 bases). The source of this sequence is a woman in her forties or fifties in good health and CMV-seropositive. Sequenced sample: PBMCs. CDR3 in DNA: TGTGCCAGCAGCGCTCGGGGGATGAATTCACCCCTCCACTTT. Amino acids: CASSARGMNSPLHF. Drawing the rest from reference TRBV9 and TRBJ1-6, the complete variable domain is DSGVTQTPKHLITATGQRVTLRCSPRSGDLSVYWYQQSLDQGLQFLIQYYNGEERAKGNILERFSAQQFPDLHSELNLSSLELGDSALYFCASSARGMNSPLHFGNGTRLTVT.